The 12 T cell receptor beta chains below all came from one sample that was sequenced in a study of cytomegalovirus exposure and HLA in healthy donors. 60 Vbeta and 13 Jbeta primers were used in PCR. Profiling relied on immunoSEQ multiplex PCR, and the TCRdb table lists in-frame clones only, not all of them. The table includes some 150,000 clones, 65% to 80% detected once. Sequencing input: PBMCs. The origin of the receptors is a woman between 40 and 50 years old in good health and CMV-seronegative.

By sample fraction, this clone is medium-sized. The CDR3 region has the DNA TGTGCCAGCAGTGAATCCACAGGGAGCTCCTACGAGCAGTACTTC. It yields the protein CASSESTGSSYEQYF. The rearrangement uses TRBV6-1 and TRBJ2-7; D might be TRBD1 (6 bases). The V end lost 2 bases, the J end lost 0 bases, and 11 bases lay between the germline ends. CDR3 size: 15 residues. CDR1 is MNHNS, CDR2 SASEGT, per germline.

The chain uses TRBV18 and TRBJ2-7; D gene ambiguous. CDR3 size: 14 residues. V was pared by 0 bases and J by 2 bases, with 8 bases between. CDR1 and CDR2 (germline): KGHSH, LQKENI. CDR3 sequence reads: CASSPPEATYEQYF. The CDR3 region has the DNA TGTGCCAGCTCACCACCGGAAGCGACCTACGAGCAGTACTTC.

This clone has more than one count but fewer than ten. The chain uses TRBV19 and TRBJ1-5, with D possibly matching TRBD1 (5 bases). Trimming took off 6 bases at V and 7 bases at J, with 19 bases between the two ends. Germline CDR1 is LNHDA and CDR2 is SQIVND (reference sequence). The CDR3 sequence is 15 residues long. The CDR3 DNA reads TGTGCCAGTAGCTTGGGTGGGGGGGTCGAACAGCCCCAGCATTTT. Protein sequence: CASSLGGGVEQPQHF.

The chain recombines TRBV9 with TRBJ1-6, with D tentatively TRBD1 (5 bases). The CDR3 has 17 residues. Deletions cut 3 bases from V and 1 base from J, with 14 bases between. In germline, CDR1 is SGDLS, CDR2 YYNGEE. CDR3 coding DNA: TGTGCCAGCAGCGCCAAACCCTCAGGGTCCTATAATTCACCCCTCCACTTT. It translates to CASSAKPSGSYNSPLHF. Filled out from reference TRBV9 and TRBJ1-6, the complete variable domain reads DSGVTQTPKHLITATGQRVTLRCSPRSGDLSVYWYQQSLDQGLQFLIQYYNGEERAKGNILERFSAQQFPDLHSELNLSSLELGDSALYFCASSAKPSGSYNSPLHFGNGTRLTVT.

This clone was recorded a few times. The chain employs TRBV28 and TRBJ2-2; D is ambiguous. The V gene lost 9 bases and the J gene lost 2 bases, with 10 bases spanning the gap. Germline V CDR1 and CDR2: MDHEN, SYDVKM. CDR3 length equals 13 residues. The CDR3 DNA follows: TGTGCCAGTGAGGCAGCCAACACCGGGGAGCTGTTTTTT. Encoded protein: CASEAANTGELFF.

A note on this clone: Other DNA sequences from this sample encode an identical CDR3 as well. The J gene is TRBJ1-2, the V gene TRBV4-1, with D perhaps TRBD1 (6 bases). Per the germline V gene, CDR1 is MGHRA and CDR2 is YSYEKL. The V end lost 3 bases, the J end lost 3 bases, and 17 bases lay between the germline ends. CDR3 length: 16 amino acids. The CDR3 protein is CASSQPFGGTHYGYTF. In DNA, the CDR3 is TGCGCCAGCAGCCAGCCCTTTGGTGGGACACACTATGGCTACACCTTC.

The sample holds a few counts of this clone. The V gene is TRBV25-1, the J gene TRBJ1-1; 8 bases line up with TRBD1. CDR1 is MGHDK, CDR2 SYGVNS, per germline. This CDR3 has 14 amino acids. V shed 2 bases and J 4 bases; nucleotides not matched to a gene: 3. This chain's CDR3 is CASSETGGRTEAFF. The CDR3 DNA sequence: TGTGCCAGCAGTGAAACAGGGGGTCGCACTGAAGCTTTCTTT.

The sample holds a few counts of this clone. The rearrangement links TRBV5-1 to TRBJ1-5, with a tentative D call TRBD1 (6 bases). The V end lost 7 bases, the J end lost 0 bases, and 14 bases lay between the germline ends. The germline V gene has CDR1 SGHRS and CDR2 YFSETQ. The length of the CDR3 is 15 residues. The CDR3: CASPRGPNSNQPQHF. In nucleotides, the CDR3 is TGCGCCAGCCCCAGGGGACCAAATAGCAATCAGCCCCAGCATTTT.

The V gene is TRBV6-1, the J gene TRBJ1-1, with D unclear. The ends were cut back, 7 bases at V and 4 bases at J, with 7 bases in the middle. This CDR3 has 11 amino acids. Germline loops: CDR1 MNHNS, CDR2 SASEGT. CDR3 bases: TGTGCCAGCAATCGGGGCACTGAAGCTTTCTTT. Translation gives CASNRGTEAFF.

The chain recombines TRBV2 with TRBJ1-1; D is unresolved. The ends were cut back, 6 bases at V and 0 bases at J, with 14 bases in the middle. The CDR3 loop spans 15 amino acids. Germline values: CDR1 SNHLY, CDR2 FYNNEI. The CDR3 spells CASSETPSMNTEAFF. The CDR3 region has the DNA TGTGCCAGCAGCGAAACCCCGAGTATGAACACTGAAGCTTTCTTT.

The V gene is TRBV10-3, the J gene TRBJ2-7; D is perhaps TRBD1 (6 bases). Germline assignment: CDR1 ENHRY and CDR2 SYGVKD. V was cut by 8 bases and J by 2 bases, with 16 bases left in between. The CDR3 covers 14 residues. DNA for the CDR3: TGTGCCATCGGCCTCGCAGGGGCAACCTACGAGCAGTACTTC. It yields the protein CAIGLAGATYEQYF.

This clone has only a few counts. The chain employs TRBV5-6 and TRBJ1-1, with 8 bases matching TRBD1. J gave up 3 bases and V 3 bases, and 19 bases lay outside the gene matches. Germline assignment: CDR1 SGHDT and CDR2 YYEEEE. CDR3 length: 19 residues. As DNA, the CDR3 is TGTGCCAGCAGCTCCCCCTACGGGACAGGTTTCGAGGGGTACACTGAAGCTTTCTTT. Translating gives CASSSPYGTGFEGYTEAFF. Combining the CDR3 with reference TRBV5-6 and TRBJ1-1 gives the whole variable domain DAGVTQSPTHLIKTRGQQVTLRCSPKSGHDTVSWYQQALGQGPQFIFQYYEEEERQRGNFPDRFSGHQFPNYSSELNVNALLLGDSALYLCASSSPYGTGFEGYTEAFFGQGTRLTVV.